Listed below are T cell receptor beta chains from one sample, sequenced in a study of CXCR3-negative and CXCR3-positive naive CD8 T cells. TCRdb re-analyzed the 5' RACE reads; it lists each CDR3 protein once, without DNA. The specimen's table records about 38,000 distinct CDR3 sequences. The sample taken for sequencing was memory CD8+ T cells from blood. These receptors all stem from a human donor in good health. Some clones in this sample may be carry-over from other donors' samples. Each CDR3 is given with its conserved first and last residue.

J gene,V gene,CDR3 protein
TRBJ2-7,TRBV10-3,CAISGPLDNEQYF
TRBJ2-7,TRBV28,CASKGRPSSYEQYF
TRBJ1-4,TRBV4-2,CASSHTGSLNEKLFF
TRBJ2-6,TRBV6-5,CASSQRIAGANVLTF
TRBJ2-6,TRBV6-2/TRBV6-3,CASSYGSRANVLTF
TRBJ2-1,TRBV5-1,CASSFTQGDLFF
TRBJ2-7,TRBV6-5,CASSSKGGHEQYF
TRBJ2-7,TRBV21-1,CASSKDWVPRERKAYEQYF
TRBJ2-7,TRBV14,CASSHVDTSYEQYF
TRBJ1-5,TRBV7-2,CASSLGGRGEENQPQHF